This TCR beta chain was identified in a study of T cells expressing NK-cell markers. The cDNA for TCR beta came from 5'RACE template switching with UMIs. TCRdb derives one entry per CDR3 protein from the 5' RACE reads, leaving out DNA. This table holds roughly 180,000 distinct CDR3 sequences. Germline-derived CDR1 and CDR2 are SGHRS and YFSETQ. The CDR3 totals 15 residues. The specimen sequenced was blood T cells: a sorted CD56 or NKG2C T cell subset, CD4+ or CD8+ T cells, or bulk PBMC T cells (not recorded which). The chain has TRBV5-1 and TRBJ1-2; TCRdb names TRBD1, which stays unverified in the absence of DNA. This receptor was identified in a woman aged 18 to 75 in good health. The CDR3 spells CASSVGTGYQLGYTF. The whole variable domain, remainder taken from reference TRBV5-1 and TRBJ1-2, is KAGVTQTPRYLIKTRGQQVTLSCSPISGHRSVSWYQQTPGQGLQFLFEYFSETQRNKGNFPGRFSGRQFSNSRSEMNVSTLELGDSALYLCASSVGTGYQLGYTFGSGTRLTVV.